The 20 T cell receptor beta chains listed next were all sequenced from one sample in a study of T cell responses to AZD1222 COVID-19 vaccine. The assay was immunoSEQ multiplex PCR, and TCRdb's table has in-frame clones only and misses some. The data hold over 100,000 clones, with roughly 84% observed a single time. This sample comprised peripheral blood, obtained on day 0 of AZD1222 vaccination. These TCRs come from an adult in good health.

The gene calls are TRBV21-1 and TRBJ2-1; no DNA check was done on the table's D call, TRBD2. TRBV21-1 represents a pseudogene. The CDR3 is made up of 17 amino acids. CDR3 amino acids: CASSTPLRTIIYNEQFF. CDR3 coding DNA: TGTGCCAGCAGCACCCCCTTGCGAACCATAATCTACAATGAGCAGTTCTTC.

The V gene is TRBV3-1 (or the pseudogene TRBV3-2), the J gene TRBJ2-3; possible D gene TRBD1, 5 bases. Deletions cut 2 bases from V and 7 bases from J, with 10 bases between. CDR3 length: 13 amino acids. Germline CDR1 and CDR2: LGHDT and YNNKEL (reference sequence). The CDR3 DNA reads TGTGCCAGCAGCCAACAGGGAATCTATACGCAGTATTTT. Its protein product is CASSQQGIYTQYF.

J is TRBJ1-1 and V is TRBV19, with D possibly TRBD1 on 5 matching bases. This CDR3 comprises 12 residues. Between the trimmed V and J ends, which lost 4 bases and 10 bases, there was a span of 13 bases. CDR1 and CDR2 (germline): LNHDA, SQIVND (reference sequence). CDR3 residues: CASSTRTNGAFF. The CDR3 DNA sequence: TGTGCCAGTAGTACCAGGACAAATGGAGCTTTCTTT.

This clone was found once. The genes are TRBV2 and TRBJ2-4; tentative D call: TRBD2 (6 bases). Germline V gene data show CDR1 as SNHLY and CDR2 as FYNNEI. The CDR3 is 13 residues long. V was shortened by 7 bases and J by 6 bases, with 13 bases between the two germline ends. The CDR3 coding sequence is TGTGCCAGCAATCTCGGGGGACTAAACATTCAGTACTTC. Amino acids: CASNLGGLNIQYF.

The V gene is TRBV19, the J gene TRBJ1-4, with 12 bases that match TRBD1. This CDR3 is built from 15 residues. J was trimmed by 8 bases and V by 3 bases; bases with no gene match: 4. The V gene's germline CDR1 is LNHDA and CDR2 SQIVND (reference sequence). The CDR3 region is CASSIFGTGGEKLFF. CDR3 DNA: TGTGCCAGTAGTATTTTCGGGACAGGGGGCGAAAAACTGTTTTTT.

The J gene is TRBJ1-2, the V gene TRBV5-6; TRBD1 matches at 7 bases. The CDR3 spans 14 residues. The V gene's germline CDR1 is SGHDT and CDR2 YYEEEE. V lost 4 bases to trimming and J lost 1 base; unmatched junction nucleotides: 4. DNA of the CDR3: TGTGCCAGCAGCACCGGGGACAGTAACTATGGCTACACCTTC. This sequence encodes CASSTGDSNYGYTF.

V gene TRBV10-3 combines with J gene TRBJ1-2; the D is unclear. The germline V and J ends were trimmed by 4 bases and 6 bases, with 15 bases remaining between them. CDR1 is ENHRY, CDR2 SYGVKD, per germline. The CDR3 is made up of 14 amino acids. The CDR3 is CAISGGSPTDGYTF. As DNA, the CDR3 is TGTGCCATCAGTGGAGGGAGCCCAACCGATGGCTACACCTTC.

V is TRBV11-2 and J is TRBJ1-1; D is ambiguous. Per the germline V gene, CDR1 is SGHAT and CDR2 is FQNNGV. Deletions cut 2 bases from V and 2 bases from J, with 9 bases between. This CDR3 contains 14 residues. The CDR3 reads CASSLTNTNTEAFF. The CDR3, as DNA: TGTGCCAGCAGCTTAACGAACACTAACACTGAAGCTTTCTTT.

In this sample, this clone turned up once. The CDR3 protein is CASSSLVVYEQYF. Written as DNA, the CDR3 is TGTGCCAGCAGCTCACTAGTTGTCTACGAGCAGTACTTC. The chain is built from TRBV11-2 and TRBJ2-7, with D possibly matching TRBD2 (5 bases). CDR1 SGHAT and CDR2 FQNNGV come from the germline V gene. Trimming cost V 4 bases and J 3 bases, with 10 bases left between them. The CDR3 is 13 residues long.

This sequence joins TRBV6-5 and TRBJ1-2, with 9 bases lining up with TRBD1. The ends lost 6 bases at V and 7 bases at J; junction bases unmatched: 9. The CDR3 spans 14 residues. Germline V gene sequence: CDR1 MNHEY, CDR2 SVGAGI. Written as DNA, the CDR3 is TGTGCCAGCAGGATGGGACAGGGTTTTGCTGGCTACACCTTC. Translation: CASRMGQGFAGYTF.

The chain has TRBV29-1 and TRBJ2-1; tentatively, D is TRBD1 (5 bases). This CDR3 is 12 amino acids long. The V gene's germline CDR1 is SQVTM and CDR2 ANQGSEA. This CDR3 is CSSRVSYNEQFF. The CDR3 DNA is TGCAGTTCCAGGGTCTCCTACAATGAGCAGTTCTTC.

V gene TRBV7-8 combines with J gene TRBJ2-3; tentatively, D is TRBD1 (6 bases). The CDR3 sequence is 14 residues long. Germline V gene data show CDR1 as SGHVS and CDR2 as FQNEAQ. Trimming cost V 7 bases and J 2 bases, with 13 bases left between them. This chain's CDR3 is CASTVGASTDTQYF. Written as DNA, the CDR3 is TGTGCCAGCACGGTGGGGGCATCCACAGATACGCAGTATTTT.

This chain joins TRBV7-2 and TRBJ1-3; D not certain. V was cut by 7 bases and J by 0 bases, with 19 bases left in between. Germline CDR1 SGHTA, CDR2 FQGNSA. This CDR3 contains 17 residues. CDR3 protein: CASTFSLSSFSGNTIYF. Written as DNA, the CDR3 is TGTGCCAGCACCTTTTCACTTTCCTCTTTCTCTGGAAACACCATATATTTT.

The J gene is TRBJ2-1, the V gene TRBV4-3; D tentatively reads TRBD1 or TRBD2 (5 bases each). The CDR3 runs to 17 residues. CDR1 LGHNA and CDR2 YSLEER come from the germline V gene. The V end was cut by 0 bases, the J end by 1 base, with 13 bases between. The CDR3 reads CASSQDPGATSYNEQFF. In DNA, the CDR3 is TGCGCCAGCAGCCAAGACCCCGGGGCAACGTCCTACAATGAGCAGTTCTTC.

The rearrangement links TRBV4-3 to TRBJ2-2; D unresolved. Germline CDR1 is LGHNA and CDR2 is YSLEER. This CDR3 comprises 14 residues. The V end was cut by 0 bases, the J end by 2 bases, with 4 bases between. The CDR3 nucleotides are TGCGCCAGCAGCCAAGAAGGAAACACCGGGGAGCTGTTTTTT. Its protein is CASSQEGNTGELFF.

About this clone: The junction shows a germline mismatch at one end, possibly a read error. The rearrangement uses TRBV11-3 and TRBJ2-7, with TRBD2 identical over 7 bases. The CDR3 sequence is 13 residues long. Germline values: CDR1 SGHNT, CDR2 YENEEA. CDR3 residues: CASSLERDYEQYF. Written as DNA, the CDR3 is TGTGCCAGCAGTTTAGAGCGGGACTACGAGCAGTACTTC.

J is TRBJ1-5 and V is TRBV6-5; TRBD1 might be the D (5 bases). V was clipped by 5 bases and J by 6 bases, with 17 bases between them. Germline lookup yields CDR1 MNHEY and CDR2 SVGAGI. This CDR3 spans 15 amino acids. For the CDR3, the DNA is TGTGCCAGCAGTCCGGATCGGGGGAAAGGTCAGCCCCAGCATTTT. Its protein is CASSPDRGKGQPQHF.

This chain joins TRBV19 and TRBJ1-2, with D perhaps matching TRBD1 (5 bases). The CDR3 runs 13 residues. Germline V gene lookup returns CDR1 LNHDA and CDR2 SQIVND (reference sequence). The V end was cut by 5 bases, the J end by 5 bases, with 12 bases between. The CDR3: CASSPEGTYGYTF. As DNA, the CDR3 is TGTGCCAGTAGTCCGGAAGGGACTTATGGCTACACCTTC.

The DNA of the CDR3 is TGTGCCAGCAGTTTCTCCGGGCGGGTGAACACTGAAGCTTTCTTT. Its protein is CASSFSGRVNTEAFF. The chain combines TRBV27 with TRBJ1-1; D ambiguous. The V gene's germline CDR1 is MNHEY and CDR2 SMNVEV (reference sequence). The V gene lost 3 bases and the J gene lost 0 bases, with 11 bases spanning the gap. The CDR3 runs to 15 residues.

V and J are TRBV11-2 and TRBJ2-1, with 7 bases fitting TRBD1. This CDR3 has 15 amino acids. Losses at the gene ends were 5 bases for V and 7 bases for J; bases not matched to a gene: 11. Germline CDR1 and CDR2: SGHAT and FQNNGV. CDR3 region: CASSRMGQPRNEQFF. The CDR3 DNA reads TGTGCCAGCAGCCGAATGGGACAGCCGAGGAATGAGCAGTTCTTC.